The present T cell receptor beta chain was sequenced within a study of monozygotic twins with inflammatory bowel disease. TCRdb re-called the 5' RACE reads and catalogs CDR3 proteins one per entry, DNA excluded. Listed are some 210,000 distinct CDR3 sequences; 1.5% to 2% falls within the top ten. As for this clonotype: The antigen remains undetermined.

The germline V gene encodes CDR1 SEHNR and CDR2 FQNEAQ (reference sequence). There are 15 residues in the CDR3. General study points: Reduced clonotype sharing with other individuals was observed in IBD patients relative to healthy twins, especially with disease activity. Different subtypes (of T cells) could not be told apart from one another.

This chain connects TRBV7-9 to TRBJ2-2; without DNA, the TCRdb call of TRBD1 cannot be checked. Sequencing was done on a sample of blood. The receptor was isolated from a human donor with ulcerative colitis or Crohn's disease, or a healthy co-twin of an affected twin (not recorded which). The CDR3 sequence: CASSFRDRVTGELFF.